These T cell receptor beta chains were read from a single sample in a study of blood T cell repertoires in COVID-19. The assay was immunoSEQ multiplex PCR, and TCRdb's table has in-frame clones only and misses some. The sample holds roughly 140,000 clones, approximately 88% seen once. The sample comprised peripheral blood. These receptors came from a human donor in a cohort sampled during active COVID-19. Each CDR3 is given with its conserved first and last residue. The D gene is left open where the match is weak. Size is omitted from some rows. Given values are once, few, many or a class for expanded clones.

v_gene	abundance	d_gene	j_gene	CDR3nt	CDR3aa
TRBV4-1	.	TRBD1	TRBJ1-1	TGCGCCAGCAGCCAAGAACGGACAGGGAGGATTGAAGCTTTCTTT	CASSQERTGRIEAFF
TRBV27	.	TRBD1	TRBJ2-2	TGTGCCAGCAGCGACAAAACAAGACAGGGTAACACCGGGGAGCTGTTTTTT	CASSDKTRQGNTGELFF
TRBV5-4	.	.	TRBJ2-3	TGTGCCAGCAGCTTGCAACAGCTTAGCACAGATACGCAGTATTTT	CASSLQQLSTDTQYF
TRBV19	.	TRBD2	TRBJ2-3	TGTGCCAGTAGTTCCTATCGCGGGGGGTCGAGCACAGATACGCAGTATTTT	CASSSYRGGSSTDTQYF
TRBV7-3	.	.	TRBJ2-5	TGTGCCAGCAGCCCAACCGGGGTACAAGAGACCCAGTACTTC	CASSPTGVQETQYF
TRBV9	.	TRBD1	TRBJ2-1	TGTGCCAGCACCCTAGGGGGCTCCGAACAGAATGAGCAGTTCTTC	CASTLGGSEQNEQFF
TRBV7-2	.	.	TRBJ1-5	TGTGCCAGCAGCTTAGGGGCCGGGGTCGGAGGTCAGCCCCAGCATTTT	CASSLGAGVGGQPQHF
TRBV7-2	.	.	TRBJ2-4	TGTGCCAGCAGCTTATATCCCGCGGACATTCAGTACTTC	CASSLYPADIQYF
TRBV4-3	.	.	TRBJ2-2	TGCGCCAGCAGCCAAGATACCACAGCCAACACCGGGGAGCTGTTTTTT	CASSQDTTANTGELFF
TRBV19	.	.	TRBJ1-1	TGTGCCAGTAGCCTACAGGGAATCGGGACTGAAGCTTTCTTT	CASSLQGIGTEAFF
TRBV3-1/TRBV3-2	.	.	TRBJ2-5	TGTGCCAGCAGCCAAGGGGTCAGGGCCCAGTACTTC	CASSQGVRAQYF
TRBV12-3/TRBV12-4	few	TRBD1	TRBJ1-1	TGTGCCAGCAGTAGACAGGGGAATGAAGCTTTCTTT	CASSRQGNEAFF
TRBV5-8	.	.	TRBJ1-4	TGTGCCAGCAACCTGGACAGCCCGAATGAAAAACTGTTTTTT	CASNLDSPNEKLFF
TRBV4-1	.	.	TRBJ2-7	TGCGCCAGCAGCCCGAGGGAGACCTACGAGCAGTACTTC	CASSPRETYEQYF
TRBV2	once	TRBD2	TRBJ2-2	TGTGCCAGCAGTGGCGACCCGGGACTAGCGGGGGGGCTCACCGGGGAGCTGTTTTTT	CASSGDPGLAGGLTGELFF
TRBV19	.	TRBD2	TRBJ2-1	TGTGCCAGTAGTATAGTTGGGACTAATTCCTACAATGAGCAGTTCTTC	CASSIVGTNSYNEQFF
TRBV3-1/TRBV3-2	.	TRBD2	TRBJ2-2	TGTGCCAGCAGCCAAGAGCTGCGGGGGACCTACACCGGGGAGCTGTTTTTT	CASSQELRGTYTGELFF
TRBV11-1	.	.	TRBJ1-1	TGTGCCAGCAGCTTAGAAGGGGGGGGCACTGAAGCTTTCTTT	CASSLEGGGTEAFF
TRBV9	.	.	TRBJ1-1	TGTGCCAGCAGCCTACTGGGGGGGCCCACTGAAGCTTTCTTT	CASSLLGGPTEAFF
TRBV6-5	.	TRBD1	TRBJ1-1	TGTGCCAGCAGTTACGTGCGAGGGACAGGGGGGAACGAAGCTTTCTTT	CASSYVRGTGGNEAFF
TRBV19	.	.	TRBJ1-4	TGTGCCAGTAGTACCCAGGGCGCGGCTAATGAAAAACTGTTTTTT	CASSTQGAANEKLFF
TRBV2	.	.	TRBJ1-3	TGTGCCAGCACGGGGGACCTCTCTGGAAACACCATATATTTT	CASTGDLSGNTIYF
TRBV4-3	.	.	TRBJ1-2	TGCGCCAGCAGCCAAGTGGTCAGGGGAGTTATTGGCTACACCTTC	CASSQVVRGVIGYTF
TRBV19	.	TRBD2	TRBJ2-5	TGTGCCAGTAGTGGGGGACTAGCGGGGCAAGAGACCCAGTACTTC	CASSGGLAGQETQYF
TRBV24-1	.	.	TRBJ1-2	TGTGCCACCAGTGATTTGATAGTTTGGTACGGGAACTATGGCTACACCTTC	CATSDLIVWYGNYGYTF
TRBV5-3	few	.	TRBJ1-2	TGTGCCAGAACCCCTGGTGGGCGAGGCTACACCTTC	CARTPGGRGYTF
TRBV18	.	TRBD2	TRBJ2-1	TGTGCCAGCTCTGGACTAGCGGCTTCCTACAATGAGCAGTTCTTC	CASSGLAASYNEQFF
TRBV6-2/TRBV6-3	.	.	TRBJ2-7	TGTGCCAGCAGTTACTCGATCTCGGGGGTTCACTCCTACGAGCAGTACTTC	CASSYSISGVHSYEQYF
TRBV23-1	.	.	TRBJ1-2	TGCGCCAGCAGTCCCACCCCCGGAGGGAGGAACTATGGCTACACCTTC	CASSPTPGGRNYGYTF
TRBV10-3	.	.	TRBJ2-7	TGTGCCATCAGTGAGTCGGTTGGGCTGGCAGGGAGGTACGAGCAGTACTTC	CAISESVGLAGRYEQYF
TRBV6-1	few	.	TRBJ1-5	TGTGCCAGCAGTGAACCGAGGGCGGTTAGCAATCAGCCCCAGCATTTT	CASSEPRAVSNQPQHF
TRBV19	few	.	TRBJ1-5	TGTGCCAGTAGTATAGCACAGGGTAGTCAGCCCCAGCATTTT	CASSIAQGSQPQHF
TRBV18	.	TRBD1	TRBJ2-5	TGTGCCAGCTCACTCGGGACAGAACAAGAGACCCAGTACTTC	CASSLGTEQETQYF